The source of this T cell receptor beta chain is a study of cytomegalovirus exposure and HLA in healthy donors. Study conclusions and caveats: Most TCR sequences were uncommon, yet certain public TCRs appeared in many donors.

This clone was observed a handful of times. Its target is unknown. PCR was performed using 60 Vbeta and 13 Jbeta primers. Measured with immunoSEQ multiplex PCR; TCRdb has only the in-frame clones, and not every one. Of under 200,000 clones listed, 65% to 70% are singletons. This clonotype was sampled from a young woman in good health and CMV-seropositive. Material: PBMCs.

The CDR3: CARSRTGNTEAFF. The CDR3 nucleotides read TGTGCCCGAAGCCGGACAGGGAACACTGAAGCTTTCTTT. This chain uses TRBV30 with TRBJ1-1; 7 nucleotides line up with TRBD1. The CDR3 loop spans 13 amino acids. The V and J ends lost 8 bases and 1 base, in that order; junction bases with no gene match: 7. Germline CDR1 reads GTSNPN; CDR2 reads SVGIG (reference sequence).